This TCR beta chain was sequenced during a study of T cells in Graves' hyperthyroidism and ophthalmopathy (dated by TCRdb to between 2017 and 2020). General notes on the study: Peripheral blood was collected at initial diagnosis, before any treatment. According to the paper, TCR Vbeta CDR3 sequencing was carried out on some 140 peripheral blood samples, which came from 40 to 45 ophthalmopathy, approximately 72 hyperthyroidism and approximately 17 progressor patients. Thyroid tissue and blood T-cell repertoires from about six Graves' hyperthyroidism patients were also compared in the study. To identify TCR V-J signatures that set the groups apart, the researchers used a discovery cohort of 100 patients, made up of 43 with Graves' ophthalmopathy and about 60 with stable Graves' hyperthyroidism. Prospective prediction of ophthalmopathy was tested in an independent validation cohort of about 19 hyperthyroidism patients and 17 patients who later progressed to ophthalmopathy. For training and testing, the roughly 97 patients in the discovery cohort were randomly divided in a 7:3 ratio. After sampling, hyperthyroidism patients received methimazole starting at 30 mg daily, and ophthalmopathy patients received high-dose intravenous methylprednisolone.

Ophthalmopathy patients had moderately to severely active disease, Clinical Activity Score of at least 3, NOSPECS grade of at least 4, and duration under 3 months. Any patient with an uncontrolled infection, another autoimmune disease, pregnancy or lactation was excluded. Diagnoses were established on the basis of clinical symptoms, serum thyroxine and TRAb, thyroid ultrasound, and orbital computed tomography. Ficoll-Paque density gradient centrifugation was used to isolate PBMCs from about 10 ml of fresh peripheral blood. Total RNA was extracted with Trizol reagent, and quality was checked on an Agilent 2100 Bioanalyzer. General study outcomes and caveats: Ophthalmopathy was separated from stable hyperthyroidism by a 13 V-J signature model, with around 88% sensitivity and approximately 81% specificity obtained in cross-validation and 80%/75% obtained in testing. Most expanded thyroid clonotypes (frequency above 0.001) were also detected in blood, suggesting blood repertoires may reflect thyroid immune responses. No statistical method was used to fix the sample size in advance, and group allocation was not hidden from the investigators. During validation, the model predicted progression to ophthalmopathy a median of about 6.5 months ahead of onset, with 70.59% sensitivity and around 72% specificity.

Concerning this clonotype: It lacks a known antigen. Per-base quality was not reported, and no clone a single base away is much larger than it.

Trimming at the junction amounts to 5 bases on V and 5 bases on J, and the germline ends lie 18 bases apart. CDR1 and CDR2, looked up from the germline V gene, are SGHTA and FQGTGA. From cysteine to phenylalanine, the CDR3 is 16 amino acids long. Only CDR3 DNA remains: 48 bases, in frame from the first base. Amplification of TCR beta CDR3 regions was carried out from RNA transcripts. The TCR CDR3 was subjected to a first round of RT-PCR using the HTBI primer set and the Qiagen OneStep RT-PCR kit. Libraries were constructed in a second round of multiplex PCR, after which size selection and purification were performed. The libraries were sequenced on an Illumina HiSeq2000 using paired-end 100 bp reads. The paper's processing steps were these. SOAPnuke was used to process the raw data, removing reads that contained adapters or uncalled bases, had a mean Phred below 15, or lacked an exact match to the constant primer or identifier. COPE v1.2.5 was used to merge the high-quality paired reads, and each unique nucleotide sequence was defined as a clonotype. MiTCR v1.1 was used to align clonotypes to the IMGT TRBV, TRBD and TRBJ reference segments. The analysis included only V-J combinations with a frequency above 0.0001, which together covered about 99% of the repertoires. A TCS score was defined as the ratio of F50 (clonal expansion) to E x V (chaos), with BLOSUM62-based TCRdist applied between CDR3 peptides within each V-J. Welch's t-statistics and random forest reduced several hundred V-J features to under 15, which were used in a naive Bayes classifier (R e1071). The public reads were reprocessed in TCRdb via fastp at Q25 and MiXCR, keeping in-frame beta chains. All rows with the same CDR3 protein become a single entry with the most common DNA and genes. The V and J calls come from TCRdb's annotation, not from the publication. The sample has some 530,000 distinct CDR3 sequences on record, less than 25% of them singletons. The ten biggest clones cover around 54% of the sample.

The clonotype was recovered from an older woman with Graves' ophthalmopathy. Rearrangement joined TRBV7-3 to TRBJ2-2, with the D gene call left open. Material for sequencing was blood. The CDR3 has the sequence CASSLLRAGWTGELFF. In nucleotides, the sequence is TGTGCCAGCAGCCTACTTCGGGCAGGTTGGACCGGGGAGCTGTTTTTT.